These 9 T cell receptor beta chains share one sample of origin, sequenced in a study of T cells in Graves' hyperthyroidism and ophthalmopathy. TCR beta CDR3 region amplification was performed from RNA transcripts. Researchers ran a first-round RT-PCR on the TCR CDR3 using the HTBI primer set. TCRdb passed the multiplex PCR reads through MiXCR, listing each CDR3 protein once. The sample carries under 400,000 distinct CDR3 sequences, about 18% recorded once. The sequencing input was blood. These TCRs come from a woman between 45 and 60 years old with Graves' hyperthyroidism.

This clonotype was counted many times. The chain uses TRBV5-1 and TRBJ1-1; D is undetermined. Germline CDR1 SGHRS, CDR2 YFSETQ. V was pared by 0 bases and J by 8 bases, with 17 bases between. The CDR3 runs to 15 residues. Here the CDR3 DNA reads TGCGCCAGCAGCTTGGGTTTTGTTAGATTAACCGAAGCTTTCTTT. Its translation: CASSLGFVRLTEAFF.

This rearrangement joins TRBV28 to TRBJ1-3, with 7 bases that match TRBD1. Per germline, CDR1 MDHEN and CDR2 SYDVKM. This CDR3 is built from 17 residues. J lost 0 bases, V lost 2 bases, and 7 bases had no gene match. The CDR3 DNA follows: TGTGCCAGCAGTTTAGCCCCAGGGGGATTCTCTGGAAACACCATATATTTT. This gives the protein CASSLAPGGFSGNTIYF.

This clonotype was seen repeatedly, ten times or more. This chain joins TRBV12-3 or TRBV12-4 and TRBJ2-5, with TRBD2 matching over 7 bases. Trimming took 3 bases from V and 2 from J; bases not matched to a gene: 18. The CDR3 is 19 residues long. The CDR3 loop reads CASSLFYSGRGGEQETQYF. In DNA form, the CDR3 reads TGTGCCAGCAGTTTGTTTTATTCTGGTCGCGGGGGAGAGCAAGAGACCCAGTACTTC.

The chain couples TRBV30 to TRBJ1-4; a possible D gene is TRBD1 (6 bases). V was shortened by 7 bases and J by 0 bases, with 21 bases between the two germline ends. The V gene's germline CDR1 is GTSNPN and CDR2 SVGIG (reference sequence). The CDR3 is 17 amino acids. CDR3 sequence (DNA): TGTGCCTCCAGGGGCTCGTCGCGGGGCGCAACTAATGAAAAACTGTTTTTT. Translating it yields CASRGSSRGATNEKLFF.

This clonotype has more than one count but fewer than ten. CDR3 residues: CSARDNSRGGTRGEQFF. CDR3 nucleotide sequence: TGCAGTGCTAGAGATAATTCCCGCGGAGGGACCCGGGGGGAGCAGTTCTTC. This chain links TRBV20-1 with TRBJ2-1; tentative D call: TRBD2 (6 bases). V dropped 0 bases and J dropped 10 bases, with 25 bases sitting between them. This CDR3 region has 17 residues. CDR1 is DFQATT and CDR2 is SNEGSKA in the germline V gene (reference sequence).

The V call is TRBV5-1, the J call TRBJ1-1; possible D gene TRBD1, 5 bases. The CDR3 is 13 residues long. CDR1 and CDR2 from the germline V gene are SGHRS and YFSETQ. Trimming removed 5 bases from V and 4 bases from J, with 12 bases in between. The CDR3 protein is CASRRGWGTEAFF. CDR3 coding DNA: TGCGCCAGCAGGAGGGGATGGGGCACTGAAGCTTTCTTT.

This clonotype was seen at least ten times. The chain combines TRBV3-1 with TRBJ1-2, with 8 bases aligning to TRBD1. With V trimmed by 0 bases and J by 8 bases, 2 bases remained unmatched. This CDR3 spans 13 amino acids. Germline CDR1 LGHDT, CDR2 YNNKEL (reference sequence). Written as DNA, the CDR3 is TGTGCCAGCAGCCAAGAGTCAGGGGGCGGCTACACCTTC. This gives the protein CASSQESGGGYTF.

This clonotype was seen at least ten times. The chain couples TRBV7-3 to TRBJ2-5; 12 bases fit TRBD2. With V trimmed by 6 bases and J by 1 base, 3 bases remained unmatched. This CDR3 region has 15 residues. Germline lookup yields CDR1 SGHTA and CDR2 FQGTGA. Written as DNA, the CDR3 is TGTGCCAGCAGTCCTAGCGGGAGGGTCCAAGAGACCCAGTACTTC. Protein sequence: CASSPSGRVQETQYF.

CDR3 residues: CASSMVEELFTDTQYF. CDR3 coding DNA: TGTGCCAGCAGCATGGTGGAGGAGCTATTCACAGATACGCAGTATTTT. This chain links TRBV5-6 with TRBJ2-3; D possibly corresponds to TRBD2 (5 bases). Trimming took 4 bases from V and 2 from J, leaving 17 bases between them. The CDR3 loop spans 16 amino acids. The germline V gene has CDR1 SGHDT and CDR2 YYEEEE.